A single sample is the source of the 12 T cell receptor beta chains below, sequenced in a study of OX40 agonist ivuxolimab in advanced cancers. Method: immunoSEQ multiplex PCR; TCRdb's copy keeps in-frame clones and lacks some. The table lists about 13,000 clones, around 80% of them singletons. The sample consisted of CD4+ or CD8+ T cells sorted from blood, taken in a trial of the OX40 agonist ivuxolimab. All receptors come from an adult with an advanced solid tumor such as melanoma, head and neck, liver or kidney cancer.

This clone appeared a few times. CDR3 amino acids: CASSLAGYTNTEAFF. CDR3 in DNA: TGCGCCAGCAGCTTGGCCGGGTACACCAACACTGAAGCTTTCTTT. The chain uses TRBV5-1 and TRBJ1-1; D gene uncertain. Germline CDR1 is SGHRS and CDR2 is YFSETQ. V lost 0 bases and J 2 bases, leaving 11 bases between the germline ends. There are 15 residues in the CDR3. Filled out from reference TRBV5-1 and TRBJ1-1, the complete variable domain reads KAGVTQTPRYLIKTRGQQVTLSCSPISGHRSVSWYQQTPGQGLQFLFEYFSETQRNKGNFPGRFSGRQFSNSRSEMNVSTLELGDSALYLCASSLAGYTNTEAFFGQGTRLTVV.

The CDR3 protein is CASRGTGRSPLHF. CDR3 DNA: TGTGCCAGCAGGGGGACAGGGAGATCACCCCTCCACTTT. J is TRBJ1-6 and V is TRBV2, with 9 nucleotides matching TRBD1. There are 13 residues in the CDR3. After removal of 6 bases from V and 10 bases from J, the junction contained 4 bases not matched to a gene. The germline CDR1 and CDR2 sequences are SNHLY and FYNNEI.

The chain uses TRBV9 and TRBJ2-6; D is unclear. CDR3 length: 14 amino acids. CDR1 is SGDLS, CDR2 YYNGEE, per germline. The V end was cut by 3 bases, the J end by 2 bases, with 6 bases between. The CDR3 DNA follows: TGTGCCAGCAGCGACACGCCTGGGGCCAACGTCCTGACTTTC. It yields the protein CASSDTPGANVLTF.

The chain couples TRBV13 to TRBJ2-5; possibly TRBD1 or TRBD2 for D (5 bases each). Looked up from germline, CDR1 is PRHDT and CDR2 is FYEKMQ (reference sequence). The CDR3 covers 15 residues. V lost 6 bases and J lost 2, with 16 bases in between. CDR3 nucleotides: TGTGCCAGCAGTTTTGCAGGGAGTCCACAAGAGACCCAGTACTTC. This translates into CASSFAGSPQETQYF.

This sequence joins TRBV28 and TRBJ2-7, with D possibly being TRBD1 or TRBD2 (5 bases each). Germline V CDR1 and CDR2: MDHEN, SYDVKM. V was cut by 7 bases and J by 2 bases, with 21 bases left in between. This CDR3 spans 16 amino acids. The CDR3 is CASITVGTAGPYEQYF. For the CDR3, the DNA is TGTGCCAGCATCACCGTGGGGACGGCCGGTCCCTACGAGCAGTACTTC.

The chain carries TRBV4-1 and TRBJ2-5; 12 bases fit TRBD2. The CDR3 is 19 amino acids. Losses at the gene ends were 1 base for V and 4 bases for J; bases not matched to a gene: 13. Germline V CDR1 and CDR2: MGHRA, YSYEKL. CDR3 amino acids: CASSQGLRTSGAQRETQYF. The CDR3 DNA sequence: TGCGCCAGCAGCCAAGGACTACGGACTAGCGGGGCACAGAGAGAGACCCAGTACTTC.

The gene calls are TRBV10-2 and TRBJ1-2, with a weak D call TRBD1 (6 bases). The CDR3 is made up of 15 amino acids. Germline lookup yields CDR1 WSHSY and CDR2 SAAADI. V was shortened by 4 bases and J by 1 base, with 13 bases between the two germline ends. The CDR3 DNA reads TGCGCCAGCAGTGTGTACCCGGACAGTAACTATGGCTACACCTTC. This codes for CASSVYPDSNYGYTF.

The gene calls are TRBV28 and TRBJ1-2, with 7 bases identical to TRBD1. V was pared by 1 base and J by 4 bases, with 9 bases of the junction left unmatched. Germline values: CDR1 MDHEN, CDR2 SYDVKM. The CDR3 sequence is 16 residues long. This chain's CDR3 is CASSLLGQERPYGYTF. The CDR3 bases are TGTGCCAGCAGTTTATTAGGACAGGAAAGACCCTATGGCTACACCTTC.

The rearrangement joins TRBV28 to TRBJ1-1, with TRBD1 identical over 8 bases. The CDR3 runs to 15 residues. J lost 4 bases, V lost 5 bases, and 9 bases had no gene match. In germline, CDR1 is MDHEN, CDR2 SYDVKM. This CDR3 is CASSIGQGGGTEAFF. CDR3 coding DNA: TGTGCCAGCAGTATCGGACAGGGAGGGGGCACTGAAGCTTTCTTT.

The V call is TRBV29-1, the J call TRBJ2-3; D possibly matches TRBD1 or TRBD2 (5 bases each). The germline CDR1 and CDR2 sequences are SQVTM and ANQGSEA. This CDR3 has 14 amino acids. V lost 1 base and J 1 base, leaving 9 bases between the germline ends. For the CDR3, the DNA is TGCAGCGTTGAAGTGGGACCACGCACAGATACGCAGTATTTT. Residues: CSVEVGPRTDTQYF.

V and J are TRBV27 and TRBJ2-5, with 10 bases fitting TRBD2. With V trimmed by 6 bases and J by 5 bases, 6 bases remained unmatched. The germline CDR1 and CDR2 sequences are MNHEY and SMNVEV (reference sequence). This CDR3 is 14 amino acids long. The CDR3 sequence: CASSSSTSGETQYF. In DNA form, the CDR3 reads TGTGCCAGCAGCTCTTCGACTAGCGGGGAGACCCAGTACTTC.

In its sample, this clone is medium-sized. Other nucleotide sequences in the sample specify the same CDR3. The CDR3 spells CASSPRTDTQYF. The CDR3 DNA reads as TGTGCCAGCAGTCCCCGCACAGATACGCAGTATTTT. The V gene is TRBV28, the J gene TRBJ2-3; D is uncertain. The V and J ends lost 5 bases and 1 base respectively, with 4 bases between them. Germline V gives CDR1 MDHEN, CDR2 SYDVKM. The CDR3 loop spans 12 amino acids.